This T cell receptor (beta chain) was captured by sequencing in a study of CD8+ T cells in alopecia areata. The CDR3 loop spans 13 amino acids. The germline V gene encodes CDR1 MNHEY and CDR2 SMNVEV (reference sequence). Germline trimming cut 8 bases from V and 0 bases from J; bases unmatched to any gene: 2. Reverse transcribed after extraction, RNA yielded cDNA as the sequencing template. Only in-frame clones appear in the TCRdb table, and some are missing; sequencing was by immunoSEQ multiplex PCR. Among more than 95,000 clones listed, over 60% were seen once. Study conclusions and caveats: Lesional scalp, especially alopecia totalis/universalis, showed higher clonality than normal scalp.

Regarding this clone: The antigen is not known.

The clonotype comes from a human donor in good health. Sequencing input: CD4+ T cells sorted from blood. The chain recombines TRBV27 with TRBJ2-3, with 7 nucleotides matching TRBD2. CDR3 bases: TGTGCCAGCGCTAGCGGAAGCACAGATACGCAGTATTTT. Translated, it gives CASASGSTDTQYF.